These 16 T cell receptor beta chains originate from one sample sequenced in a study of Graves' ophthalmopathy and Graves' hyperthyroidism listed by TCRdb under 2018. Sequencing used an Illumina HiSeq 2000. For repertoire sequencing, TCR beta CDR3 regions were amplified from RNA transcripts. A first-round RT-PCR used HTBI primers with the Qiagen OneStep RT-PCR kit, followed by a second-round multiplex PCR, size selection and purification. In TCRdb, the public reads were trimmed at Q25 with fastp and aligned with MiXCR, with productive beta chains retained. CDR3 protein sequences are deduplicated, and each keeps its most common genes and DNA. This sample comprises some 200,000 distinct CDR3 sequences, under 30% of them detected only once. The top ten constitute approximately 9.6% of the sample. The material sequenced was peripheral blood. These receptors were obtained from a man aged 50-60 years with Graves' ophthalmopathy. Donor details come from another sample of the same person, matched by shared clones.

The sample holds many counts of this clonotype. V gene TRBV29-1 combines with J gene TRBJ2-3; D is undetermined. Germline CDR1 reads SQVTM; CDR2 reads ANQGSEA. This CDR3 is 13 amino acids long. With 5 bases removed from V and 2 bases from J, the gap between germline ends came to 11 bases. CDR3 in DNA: TGCAGCGTTTCCGGGCCGCACACAGATACGCAGTATTTT. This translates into CSVSGPHTDTQYF.

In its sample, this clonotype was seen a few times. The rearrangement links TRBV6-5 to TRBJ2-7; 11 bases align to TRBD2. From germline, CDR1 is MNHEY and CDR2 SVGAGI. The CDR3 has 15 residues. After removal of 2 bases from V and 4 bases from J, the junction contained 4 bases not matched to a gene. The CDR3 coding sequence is TGTGCCAGCAGTTACGGACTAGCGGGCCCATACGAGCAGTACTTC. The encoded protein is CASSYGLAGPYEQYF.

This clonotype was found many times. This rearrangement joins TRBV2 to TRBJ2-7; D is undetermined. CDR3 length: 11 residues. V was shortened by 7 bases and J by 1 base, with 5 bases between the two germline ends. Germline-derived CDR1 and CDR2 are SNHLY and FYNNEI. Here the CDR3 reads CASKDSYEQYF. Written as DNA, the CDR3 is TGTGCCAGCAAGGATTCCTACGAGCAGTACTTC.

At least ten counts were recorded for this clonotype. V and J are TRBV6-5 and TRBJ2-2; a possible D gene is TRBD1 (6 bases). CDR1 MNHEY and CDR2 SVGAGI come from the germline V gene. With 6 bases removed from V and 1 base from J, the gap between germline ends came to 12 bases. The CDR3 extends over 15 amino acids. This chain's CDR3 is CASSPGTLNTGELFF. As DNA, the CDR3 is TGTGCCAGCAGCCCCGGGACATTGAACACCGGGGAGCTGTTTTTT.

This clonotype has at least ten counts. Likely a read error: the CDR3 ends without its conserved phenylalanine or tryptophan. The CDR3, as DNA: TGTGCCAGCAGCCAAAGGGACAGCAATTCACCCCTCCACCTT. This gives the protein CASSQRDSNSPLHL. The genes are TRBV3-1 and TRBJ1-6; 7 bases agree with TRBD1. With V trimmed by 2 bases and J by 7 bases, 2 bases remained unmatched. The CDR3 has 14 residues. CDR1 is LGHDT and CDR2 is YNNKEL in the germline V gene (reference sequence).

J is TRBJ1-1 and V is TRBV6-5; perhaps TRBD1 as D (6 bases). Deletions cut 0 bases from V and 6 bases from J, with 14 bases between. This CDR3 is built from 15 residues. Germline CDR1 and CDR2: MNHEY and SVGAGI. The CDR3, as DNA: TGTGCCAGCAGTTACTCGAGAGGGGGAGGTGCTGAAGCTTTCTTT. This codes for CASSYSRGGGAEAFF.

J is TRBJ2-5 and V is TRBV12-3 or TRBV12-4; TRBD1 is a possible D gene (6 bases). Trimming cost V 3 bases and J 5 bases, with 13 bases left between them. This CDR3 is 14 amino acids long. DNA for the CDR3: TGTGCCAGCAGTTTCCTGGGTACAGGGGAGACCCAGTACTTC. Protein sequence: CASSFLGTGETQYF.

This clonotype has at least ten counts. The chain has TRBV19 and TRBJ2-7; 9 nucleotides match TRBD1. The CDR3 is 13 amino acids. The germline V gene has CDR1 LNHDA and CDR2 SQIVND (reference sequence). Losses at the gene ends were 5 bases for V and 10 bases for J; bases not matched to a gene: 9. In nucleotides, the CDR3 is TGTGCCAGTAGTGCGCGGACAGGGGCGGAACAGTACTTC. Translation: CASSARTGAEQYF.

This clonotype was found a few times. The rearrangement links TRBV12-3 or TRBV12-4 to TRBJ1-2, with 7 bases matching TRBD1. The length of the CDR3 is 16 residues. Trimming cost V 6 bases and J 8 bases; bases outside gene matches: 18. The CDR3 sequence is CASSAQGNVRLEGYTF. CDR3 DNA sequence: TGTGCCAGCAGCGCACAGGGGAATGTGCGTTTGGAGGGCTACACCTTC.

CDR3 nucleotides: TGTGCCAGCAGCGAGACAGGGGATGATAACTATGGCTACACCTTC. Protein sequence: CASSETGDDNYGYTF. The V gene is TRBV7-2, the J gene TRBJ1-2, with TRBD1 matching over 8 bases. CDR1 is SGHTA, CDR2 FQGNSA, per germline. The V segment lost 5 bases and the J segment 1 base; nucleotides outside the gene matches: 6. This CDR3 has 15 residues.

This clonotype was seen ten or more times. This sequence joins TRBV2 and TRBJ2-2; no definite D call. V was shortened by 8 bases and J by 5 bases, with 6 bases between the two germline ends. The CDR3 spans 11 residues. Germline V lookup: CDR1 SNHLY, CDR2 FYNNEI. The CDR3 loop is CASLETGELFF. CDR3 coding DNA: TGTGCCAGCCTAGAAACCGGGGAGCTGTTTTTT.

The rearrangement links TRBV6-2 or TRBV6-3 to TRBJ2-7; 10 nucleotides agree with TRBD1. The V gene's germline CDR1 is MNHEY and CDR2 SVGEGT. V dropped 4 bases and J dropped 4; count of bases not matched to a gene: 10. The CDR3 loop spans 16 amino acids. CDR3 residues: CASSLAGPGQGYEQYF. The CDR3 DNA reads TGTGCCAGCAGTTTAGCGGGCCCGGGACAGGGGTACGAGCAGTACTTC.

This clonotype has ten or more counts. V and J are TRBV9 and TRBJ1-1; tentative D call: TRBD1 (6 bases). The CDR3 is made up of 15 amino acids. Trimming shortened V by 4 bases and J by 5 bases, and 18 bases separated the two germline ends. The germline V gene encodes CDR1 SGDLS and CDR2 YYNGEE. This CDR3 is CASSPHSGTSTEAFF. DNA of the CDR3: TGTGCCAGCAGCCCGCACTCCGGGACAAGTACTGAAGCTTTCTTT.

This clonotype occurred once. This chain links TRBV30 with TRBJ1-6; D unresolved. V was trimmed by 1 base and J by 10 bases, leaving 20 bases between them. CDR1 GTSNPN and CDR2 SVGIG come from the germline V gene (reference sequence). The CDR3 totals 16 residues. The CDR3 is CAWSASSLSRRSPLHF. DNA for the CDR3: TGTGCCTGGAGTGCCTCCTCGTTGTCACGCAGGTCACCCCTCCACTTT.

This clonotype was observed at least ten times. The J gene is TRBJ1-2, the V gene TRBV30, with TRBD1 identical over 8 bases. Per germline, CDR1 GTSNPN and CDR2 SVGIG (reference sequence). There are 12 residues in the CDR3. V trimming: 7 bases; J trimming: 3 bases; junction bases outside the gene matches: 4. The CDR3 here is CAYQGADYGYTF. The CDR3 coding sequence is TGTGCCTACCAGGGGGCGGACTATGGCTACACCTTC. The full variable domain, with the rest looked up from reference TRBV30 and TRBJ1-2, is SQTIHQWPATLVQPVGSPLSLECTVEGTSNPNLYWYRQAAGRGLQLLFYSVGIGQISSEVPQNLSASRPQDRQFILSSKKLLLSDSGFYLCAYQGADYGYTFGSGTRLTVV.

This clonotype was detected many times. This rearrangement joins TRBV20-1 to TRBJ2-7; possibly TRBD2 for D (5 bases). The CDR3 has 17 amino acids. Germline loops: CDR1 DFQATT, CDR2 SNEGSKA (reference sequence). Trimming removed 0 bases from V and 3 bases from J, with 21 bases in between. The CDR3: CSARDRDKTGSYYEQYF. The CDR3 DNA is TGCAGTGCTAGAGATAGGGATAAAACGGGATCTTACTACGAGCAGTACTTC.